The rows below give T cell receptor beta chains drawn from one sample of a study of technical replicates of blood from a few donors. TCRdb's table, derived via immunoSEQ multiplex PCR, lists solely in-frame clones and lacks some. The sample has under 100,000 clones, about 97% seen once. Sequenced: T cells isolated from PBMCs. These receptors all stem from a human donor in good health. Each CDR3 is given with its conserved first and last residue. D genes are given only for firm matches. Rows give clone size only sometimes, using once, few, many, or a class for an expanded clone.

cdr3_length j_call v_call clone_size d_call cdr3_aa cdr3_nt
12 TRBJ2-7 TRBV4-1 - - CASSQAGFEQYF TGCGCCAGCAGCCAAGCGGGGTTCGAGCAGTACTTC
14 TRBJ1-2 TRBV5-1 - TRBD1 CASSVDRRGYGYTF TGCGCCAGCAGCGTGGACAGGCGGGGCTATGGCTACACCTTC
15 TRBJ2-7 TRBV27 - - CASSLSDKGKYEQYF TGTGCCAGCAGTTTAAGTGACAAGGGGAAATACGAGCAGTACTTC
15 TRBJ1-2 TRBV28 once - CASSLLDRTNYGYTF TGTGCCAGCAGTTTACTCGACAGGACCAACTATGGCTACACCTTC
15 TRBJ2-1 TRBV10-3 - TRBD2 CAISGGTSSYNEQFF TGTGCCATCAGTGGGGGGACTAGCTCCTACAATGAGCAGTTCTTC
14 TRBJ2-6 TRBV9 - - CASSVAPDTNVLTF TGTGCCAGCAGCGTAGCTCCGGACACCAACGTCCTGACTTTC
15 TRBJ2-6 TRBV6-5 - - CASFQSSSGANVLTF TGTGCCAGCTTTCAGTCCAGCTCTGGGGCCAACGTCCTGACTTTC
17 TRBJ2-7 TRBV21-1 - - CASKIRKYSGKVDEQYF TGTGCCAGCAAGATCCGAAAATATAGCGGGAAGGTCGACGAGCAGTACTTC
15 TRBJ2-7 TRBV11-2 - TRBD2 CASSSGLAGEGEQYF TGTGCCAGCAGCTCCGGACTAGCGGGAGAAGGCGAGCAGTACTTC
13 TRBJ2-7 TRBV9 - - CASGPAGLEEQYF TGTGCCAGCGGTCCAGCGGGCCTTGAGGAGCAGTACTTC
14 TRBJ2-7 TRBV28 - - CASSLGGPAYEQYF TGTGCCAGCAGTTTGGGAGGACCGGCCTACGAGCAGTACTTC
14 TRBJ2-1 TRBV7-3 - TRBD1 CASSPRTGGNEQFF TGTGCCAGCAGCCCCCGGACAGGGGGAAATGAGCAGTTCTTC
16 TRBJ2-1 TRBV10-1 - TRBD2 CASSYLAGTEYNEQFF TGCGCCAGCAGTTACCTAGCGGGGACTGAATACAATGAGCAGTTCTTC
14 TRBJ2-3 TRBV25-1 - TRBD2 CASSVAGSTDTQYF TGTGCCAGCAGTGTAGCGGGTAGCACAGATACGCAGTATTTT
13 TRBJ2-6 TRBV6-1 once - CARAVSGANVLTF TGTGCCAGGGCGGTCTCTGGGGCCAACGTCCTGACTTTC
17 TRBJ1-2 TRBV5-6 - TRBD1 CASSPVGTGGTHYGYTF TGTGCCAGCAGCCCGGTAGGGACAGGGGGGACCCACTATGGCTACACCTTC
15 TRBJ2-1 TRBV6-4 few - CASSVEGSSYNEQFF TGTGCCAGCAGTGTAGAGGGAAGCTCCTACAATGAGCAGTTCTTC
16 TRBJ2-3 TRBV9 - - CASSPVGGGGTDTQYF TGTGCCAGCAGCCCCGTAGGAGGAGGGGGCACAGATACGCAGTATTTT
15 TRBJ1-1 TRBV2 few - CASSERQVMNTEAFF TGTGCCAGCAGTGAAAGACAGGTGATGAACACTGAAGCTTTCTTT
13 TRBJ2-2 TRBV7-9 - - CASSLLNTGELFF TGTGCCAGCAGCTTACTCAACACCGGGGAGCTGTTTTTT
17 TRBJ2-3 TRBV4-1 - - CASSQVRGGSQADTQYF TGCGCCAGCAGCCAAGTTAGGGGTGGCAGTCAGGCAGATACGCAGTATTTT
14 TRBJ2-7 TRBV10-3 - - CAISSSGSSYEQYF TGTGCCATCAGCTCAAGCGGGTCGTCCTACGAGCAGTACTTC
16 TRBJ1-3 TRBV5-4 - - CASSLDFGGGGNTIYF TGTGCCAGCAGCTTGGACTTTGGGGGCGGTGGAAACACCATATATTTT
14 TRBJ2-1 TRBV2 - - CASEGGRAYNEQFF TGTGCCAGCGAGGGGGGGAGGGCCTACAATGAGCAGTTCTTC
14 TRBJ1-1 TRBV19 - - CASSIRIGGTEAFF TGTGCCAGTAGTATTCGGATAGGGGGCACTGAAGCTTTCTTT
18 TRBJ2-7 TRBV7-9 - TRBD1 CASSPPPGRDRAGYEQYF TGTGCCAGCAGCCCCCCGCCTGGGCGGGACAGGGCTGGGTACGAGCAGTACTTC
13 TRBJ1-2 TRBV7-6 - - CASSSGAGYGYTF TGTGCCAGCAGCTCAGGTGCGGGCTATGGCTACACCTTC
13 TRBJ2-3 TRBV28 once TRBD1 CASSLDRAVTQYF TGTGCCAGCAGTTTGGACAGGGCGGTAACGCAGTATTTT
14 TRBJ2-7 TRBV5-1 - - CASSLALRGDKQYF TGCGCCAGCAGCTTGGCTCTCAGGGGGGATAAGCAGTACTTC
15 TRBJ2-7 TRBV9 once TRBD2 CASHNFNSGPYEQYF TGTGCCAGCCACAACTTTAATAGCGGGCCATACGAGCAGTACTTC
14 TRBJ2-5 TRBV4-3 - - CASSPLQGGETQYF TGCGCCAGCAGCCCCCTTCAGGGTGGGGAGACCCAGTACTTC
14 TRBJ2-3 TRBV19 - - CASTRVLEGDTQYF TGTGCCAGTACCAGAGTACTAGAGGGAGATACGCAGTATTTT
16 TRBJ2-2 TRBV4-2 - - CASSQDIQEWAGELFF TGTGCCAGCAGCCAAGATATACAGGAATGGGCCGGGGAGCTGTTTTTT
13 TRBJ2-1 TRBV29-1 - - CSVPASVYNEQFF TGCAGCGTTCCGGCTAGCGTCTACAATGAGCAGTTCTTC
13 TRBJ1-4 TRBV10-1 - - CASSRGGPEKLFF TGCGCCAGCAGCCGAGGGGGACCTGAAAAACTGTTTTTT
14 TRBJ1-4 TRBV5-1 - TRBD1 CASSLDREKATLFF TGCGCCAGCAGCTTAGACAGGGAAAAGGCCACACTGTTTTTT
14 TRBJ2-5 TRBV28 once - CASSRLLRGETQYF TGTGCCAGCAGTCGGCTGCTCAGGGGCGAGACCCAGTACTTC
14 TRBJ1-1 TRBV7-2 - - CASSLVGVGTEAFF TGTGCCAGCAGCTTAGTAGGGGTTGGCACTGAAGCTTTCTTT
18 TRBJ2-1 TRBV7-9 - TRBD2 CASSSHGTSGRGFYEQFF TGTGCCAGCAGCTCACACGGGACTAGCGGGAGGGGGTTTTATGAGCAGTTCTTC
16 TRBJ1-4 TRBV7-9 - - CASSLGGATFGEKLFF TGTGCCAGCAGCTTAGGTGGGGCCACCTTCGGTGAAAAACTGTTTTTT
15 TRBJ1-4 TRBV4-3 - TRBD1 CASSQVGTGSEKLFF TGCGCCAGCAGCCAAGTAGGGACAGGGTCTGAAAAACTGTTTTTT
13 TRBJ2-7 TRBV28 - TRBD2 CASGGLAVYEQYF TGTGCCAGCGGAGGACTAGCGGTCTACGAGCAGTACTTC
13 TRBJ1-1 TRBV6-4 - - CASSDSTNTEAFF TGTGCCAGCAGTGACTCAACTAACACTGAAGCTTTCTTT
15 TRBJ1-2 TRBV5-4 - - CASSLEPGDYYGYTF TGTGCCAGCAGCTTGGAGCCAGGGGATTACTATGGCTACACCTTC
12 TRBJ2-7 TRBV25-1 - - CASSERAFEQYF TGTGCCAGCAGTGAAAGAGCGTTCGAGCAGTACTTT
16 TRBJ1-3 TRBV9 - TRBD1 CASSVGSSDRVDTIYF TGTGCCAGCAGCGTAGGATCCTCGGACAGGGTAGACACCATATATTTT
17 TRBJ1-5 TRBV14 - - CASSQEKGYLGDQPQHF TGTGCCAGCAGCCAAGAGAAAGGGTACCTCGGGGATCAGCCCCAGCATTTT
14 TRBJ1-3 TRBV7-2 - - CASSLAPGGYTIYF TGTGCCAGCAGCTTAGCTCCGGGGGGATACACCATATATTTT
16 TRBJ2-1 TRBV6-5 - - CASSYEGPGVYNEQFF TGTGCCAGCAGTTACGAAGGGCCGGGGGTTTACAATGAGCAGTTCTTC
15 TRBJ1-4 TRBV6-5 - - CASSSYRSKAEKLFF TGTGCCAGCAGTTCCTACAGGTCAAAAGCGGAAAAACTGTTTTTT
13 TRBJ2-1 TRBV11-3 - - CASSSAGVNEQFF TGTGCCAGCAGCTCGGCAGGGGTTAATGAGCAGTTCTTC
15 TRBJ2-3 TRBV5-6 - - CASSLGGGYTDTQYF TGTGCCAGCAGCTTGGGGGGGGGCTACACAGATACGCAGTATTTT
15 TRBJ2-1 TRBV7-2 once - CASSLASGPYNEQFF TGTGCCAGCAGCTTAGCGAGCGGGCCTTACAATGAGCAGTTCTTC
11 TRBJ2-7 TRBV5-1 - - CASTFQYEQYF TGCGCCAGCACTTTTCAGTACGAGCAGTACTTC
12 TRBJ1-1 TRBV2 - - CASSRDYTEAFF TGTGCCAGCAGTCGAGACTACACTGAAGCTTTCTTT
13 TRBJ2-1 TRBV27 - - CASSPRHSDEQFF TGTGCCAGCAGCCCCCGACATAGCGATGAGCAGTTCTTC
16 TRBJ2-7 TRBV5-1 many TRBD1 CASSGGDRGLVVEQYF TGCGCCAGCAGCGGGGGGGACAGGGGCTTGGTTGTCGAGCAGTACTTC
15 TRBJ1-2 TRBV7-9 - TRBD1 CASSFGTGGPTGYTF TGTGCCAGCAGCTTCGGGACAGGGGGCCCGACTGGCTACACCTTC
13 TRBJ1-1 TRBV30 few TRBD1 CAWDRDSYTEAFF TGTGCCTGGGACAGGGACTCGTACACTGAAGCTTTCTTT
13 TRBJ1-1 TRBV27 once - CASSLVLGIRAFF TGTGCCAGCAGTTTGGTGCTCGGGATCCGGGCTTTCTTT